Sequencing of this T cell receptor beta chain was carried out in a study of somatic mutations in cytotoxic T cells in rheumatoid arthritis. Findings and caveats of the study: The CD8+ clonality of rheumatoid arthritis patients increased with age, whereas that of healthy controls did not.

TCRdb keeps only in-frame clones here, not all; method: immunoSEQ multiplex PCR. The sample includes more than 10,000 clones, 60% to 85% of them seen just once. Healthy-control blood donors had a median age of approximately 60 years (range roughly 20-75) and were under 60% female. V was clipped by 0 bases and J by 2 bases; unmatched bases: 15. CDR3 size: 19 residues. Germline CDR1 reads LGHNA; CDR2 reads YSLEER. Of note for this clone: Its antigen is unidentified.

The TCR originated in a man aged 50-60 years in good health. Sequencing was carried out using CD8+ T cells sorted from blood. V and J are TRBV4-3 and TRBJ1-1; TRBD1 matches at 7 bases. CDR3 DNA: TGCGCCAGCAGCCAAGATTTTAATCGGGGACAGTTAATTAACACTGAAGCTTTCTTT. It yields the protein CASSQDFNRGQLINTEAFF.